The rows below give T cell receptor beta chains drawn from one sample of a study of tumor-infiltrating lymphocytes in primary liver carcinoma. TCRdb called the multiplex PCR reads again in MiXCR, with one record for every CDR3 protein. Of tens of thousands of distinct CDR3 sequences listed, over 65% are singletons. The specimen sequenced was liver tumor tissue from sampling region 2. Receptors were obtained from a man between 40 and 49 years old with primary liver carcinoma and hepatitis B virus infection. Each CDR3 is given with its conserved first and last residue. A D gene is named only where the DNA matches it firmly. Expanded clones are given a class, and other clones once, few, many or no size at all.

j_call v_call d_call clone_size cdr3_nt cdr3_aa
TRBJ2-7 TRBV11-1 - - TGTGCCAGCAGCTCAAGGGGCTCTTTCTGCCTCTACGTGCAGTACTTC CASSSRGSFCLYVQYF
TRBJ2-1 TRBV5-1 - - TGCGCCAGCAGCTTGTGGCTAGTGGAATACAATGAGCACTTCTTC CASSLWLVEYNEHFF
TRBJ2-1 TRBV18 TRBD2 few TGTGCCAGCTCACCAAGCGGGACTCCCAACAATGAGCAGTTCTTC CASSPSGTPNNEQFF
TRBJ2-1 TRBV29-1 - - TGCAGCGCCTGCTCAAGGGGGAATGAGCAGTTCTTC CSACSRGNEQFF
TRBJ2-3 TRBV7-8 - - TGTGCCAGCTGGTGTGTGGACGAGGGTACGCAGTATTTT CASWCVDEGTQYF
TRBJ2-5 TRBV11-2 TRBD2 - TGTGCCAACATCCAAACTTCTGGCGGGGGAAAAGAGACCCAGTACTTC CANIQTSGGGKETQYF
TRBJ2-5 TRBV28 - - TGTGCCAGCAGTTTATGGGCGGGGATGGAGATCCACTACTTC CASSLWAGMEIHYF
TRBJ2-7 TRBV11-3 - - TGTGCCAGCAGCCCAGGGATGACAGCCCCCTACGAGCAGTACTTC CASSPGMTAPYEQYF
TRBJ1-3 TRBV4-2 - once TGTGCCAGCAACCAAGATGTAGGCCTCGCTGGAAACGCCATATATTTT CASNQDVGLAGNAIYF
TRBJ2-3 TRBV4-3 TRBD2 few TGCACCAGCAGCCAAGATCTTCCCTCCGGGACTAGCGGGAGAGCAGATACGCAGTATTTT CTSSQDLPSGTSGRADTQYF
TRBJ1-1 TRBV6-1 TRBD1 - TGTGTCAGTCGAAGACAGGGGGATGTGACTGAAGCTTTCTTT CVSRRQGDVTEAFF
TRBJ2-3 TRBV5-4 - - TGTGCCAGCATCTTGGAAAGTTTCGATATGCAGTATTTT CASILESFDMQYF
TRBJ2-7 TRBV18 TRBD1 - TGTGCCAGCTGCCGGGACAGGGTCCACGAGCAGTACTTC CASCRDRVHEQYF
TRBJ2-1 TRBV4-2 TRBD1 - TGTGCCAGCAGTCGACGGACAGGGTCAGGTGTCAGTAAGCAGTTCTTC CASSRRTGSGVSKQFF
TRBJ2-7 TRBV10-3 TRBD2 - TGTGCCATAACCAAACAATCGGGACTAGCGGGAGGGTTCTCCTACGAGCAATACTTC CAITKQSGLAGGFSYEQYF
TRBJ2-5 TRBV6-2/TRBV6-3 - - TGTCCCAGCAGTCAATCGACGGCAGCGGGCGAAGAGACCCAGTACTTC CPSSQSTAAGEETQYF
TRBJ2-5 TRBV11-2 TRBD2 - TGTGCAGGCAGCCAAACTCTTAGCGGGGGGAAAGAGACCCAGTACTTC CAGSQTLSGGKETQYF
TRBJ2-2 TRBV30 TRBD2 - TGTGCCTGGAAAGAAGGCGGGGGAATTTTCACCGGGGAGCTGTTTTTT CAWKEGGGIFTGELFF
TRBJ2-3 TRBV5-4 - - TGTCCCAGCAGCTTGCTCGCTGGAGGGCCCACAGATACGCAGTATTTT CPSSLLAGGPTDTQYF
TRBJ2-3 TRBV11-2 - - TGCACCAGCAGCTTCGGGCAATGCCCAATAAGCACAGATACGCAGTATTTT CTSSFGQCPISTDTQYF